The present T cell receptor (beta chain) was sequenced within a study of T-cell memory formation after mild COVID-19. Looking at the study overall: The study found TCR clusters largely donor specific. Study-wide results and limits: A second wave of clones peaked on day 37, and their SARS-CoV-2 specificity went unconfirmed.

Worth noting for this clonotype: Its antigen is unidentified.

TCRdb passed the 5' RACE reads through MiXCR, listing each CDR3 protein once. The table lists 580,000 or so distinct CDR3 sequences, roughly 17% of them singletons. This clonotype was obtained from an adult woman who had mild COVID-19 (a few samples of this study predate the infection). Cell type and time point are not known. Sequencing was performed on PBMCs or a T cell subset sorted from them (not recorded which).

This CDR3 is CATSEHRQGSNEQYF. DNA of the CDR3: TGTGCCACCAGTGAGCACCGACAGGGCAGCAACGAGCAGTACTTC. The chain combines TRBV24-1 with TRBJ2-7; 7 bases are a match to TRBD1. V lost 4 bases, J lost 5 bases, and 10 bases stayed unmatched. This CDR3 is 15 amino acids long. Germline V gene lookup returns CDR1 KGHDR and CDR2 SFDVKD.